The clone carrying this T cell receptor (beta chain) came up once. It was with random hexamers that 0.5 to 1 ug RNA was reverse transcribed. TCRdb called the immunoSEQ multiplex PCR reads again in MiXCR, with one record for every CDR3 protein. This table holds 95,000 to 150,000 distinct CDR3 sequences, 96% found once. This sample is drawn from a study of CD8 T cells in Susac syndrome. The sequence came from a human donor with Susac syndrome. Sequencing was performed on CD4+ T cells from PBMCs.

The CDR3 loop reads CSAPKENTQYF. The CDR3 bases are TGCAGTGCCCCTAAAGAAAATACGCAGTATTTT. The chain uses TRBV20-1 and TRBJ2-3; D remains ambiguous. The ends were cut back, 6 bases at V and 7 bases at J, with 11 bases in the middle. Germline V gene sequence: CDR1 DFQATT, CDR2 SNEGSKA (reference sequence). There are 11 residues in the CDR3.